One sample yielded the 27 T cell receptor beta chains listed below, sequenced in a study of OX40 agonist ivuxolimab in advanced cancers. Clones were read by immunoSEQ multiplex PCR, and TCRdb kept only the in-frame ones, dropping some. The repertoire has 70,000 to 95,000 clones, just over 90% of them found once; the top ten carry roughly 0.53%. Sample: CD4+ or CD8+ T cells sorted from blood, taken in a trial of the OX40 agonist ivuxolimab. The receptors were gathered from an adult with an advanced solid tumor such as melanoma, head and neck, liver or kidney cancer.

The chain is built from TRBV7-2 and TRBJ1-2; D might be TRBD1 (5 bases). Trimming shortened V by 4 bases and J by 0 bases, and 12 bases separated the two germline ends. The CDR3 has 15 amino acids. In germline, CDR1 is SGHTA, CDR2 FQGNSA. CDR3 sequence reads: CASSSYRTTNYGYTF. The CDR3 DNA is TGTGCCAGCAGCTCCTATCGGACAACTAACTATGGCTACACCTTC.

The chain combines TRBV6-5 with TRBJ2-2, with 9 bases identical to TRBD1. The germline V gene encodes CDR1 MNHEY and CDR2 SVGAGI. V lost 6 bases to trimming and J lost 6 bases; unmatched junction nucleotides: 5. The length of the CDR3 is 14 residues. The DNA for the CDR3 is TGTGCCAGCAGACCGACAGGGGGGGCCGGGGAGCTGTTTTTT. Translation: CASRPTGGAGELFF.

V is TRBV5-4 and J is TRBJ2-3, with D unresolved. Trimming took 3 bases from V and 1 from J, leaving 9 bases between them. Germline CDR1 SGHNT, CDR2 YYREEE (reference sequence). This CDR3 spans 14 amino acids. The CDR3 DNA reads TGTGCCAGCAGCTCCGCCCTCCGCACAGATACGCAGTATTTT. This sequence encodes CASSSALRTDTQYF.

The J gene is TRBJ1-1, the V gene TRBV19; D not resolved. Germline assignment: CDR1 LNHDA and CDR2 SQIVND (reference sequence). CDR3 length: 12 residues. V was trimmed by 5 bases and J by 6 bases, leaving 10 bases between them. The CDR3 DNA reads TGTGCCAGTAGTCAAAGAAGGGCTGAAGCTTTCTTT. This gives the protein CASSQRRAEAFF.

The chain carries TRBV14 and TRBJ1-2, with a possible D match to TRBD1 (5 bases). Germline values: CDR1 SGHDN, CDR2 FVKESK. This CDR3 has 12 amino acids. Trimming stripped 1 base from V and 5 bases from J, with 5 bases between. CDR3 sequence reads: CASSQGGYGYTF. DNA for the CDR3: TGTGCCAGCAGCCAAGGGGGGTATGGCTACACCTTC.

V usage is TRBV10-1 and J usage is TRBJ2-2, with D uncertain. This CDR3 spans 12 amino acids. Between the trimmed V and J ends, which lost 6 bases and 5 bases, there was a span of 7 bases. The germline CDR1 and CDR2 sequences are WNHNN and SYGVQD (reference sequence). The CDR3 loop is CASSPTTGELFF. Written as DNA, the CDR3 is TGCGCCAGCAGCCCGACTACCGGGGAGCTGTTTTTT.

The chain has TRBV14 and TRBJ1-2, with D possibly being TRBD1 (5 bases). This CDR3 spans 14 amino acids. V was pared by 0 bases and J by 4 bases, with 9 bases between. Germline loops: CDR1 SGHDN, CDR2 FVKESK. CDR3 nucleotide sequence: TGTGCCAGCAGCCAAGATTTGGGACCCTATGGCTACACCTTC. Its translation is CASSQDLGPYGYTF.

The genes are TRBV7-9 and TRBJ2-7, with D possibly called TRBD1 or TRBD2 (5 bases each). Looked up from germline, CDR1 is SEHNR and CDR2 is FQNEAQ (reference sequence). The CDR3 is 14 residues long. V gave up 6 bases and J gave up 2 bases, with 14 bases separating them. CDR3 region: CASRPGTQPYEQYF. The CDR3 DNA follows: TGTGCCAGCAGACCCGGGACCCAACCCTACGAGCAGTACTTC.

The chain is built from TRBV1 and TRBJ2-3; the table's TRBD2 call for D was not verified on the DNA. TRBV1 is given as a pseudogene. The CDR3 sequence is 15 residues long. The CDR3 spells CTSSPASGPTDTQYF. The DNA for the CDR3 is TGCACCAGCAGCCCGGCTAGCGGTCCCACAGATACGCAGTATTTT.

The gene calls are TRBV27 and TRBJ2-2; tentative D call: TRBD1 (5 bases). Germline V gives CDR1 MNHEY, CDR2 SMNVEV (reference sequence). With 3 bases removed from V and 2 bases from J, the gap between germline ends came to 10 bases. The CDR3 consists of 15 residues. The CDR3: CASSLTVLNTGELFF. CDR3 bases: TGTGCCAGCAGTTTGACAGTCCTCAACACCGGGGAGCTGTTTTTT.

The rearrangement links TRBV30 to TRBJ2-1; 9 nucleotides line up with TRBD2. V lost 0 bases and J lost 6; bases outside the gene matches: 6. Germline CDR1 is GTSNPN and CDR2 is SVGIG (reference sequence). This CDR3 spans 15 amino acids. CDR3 nucleotides: TGTGCCTGGAGTGTACGTAGCGGGAGTGGCAATGAGCAGTTCTTC. Protein sequence: CAWSVRSGSGNEQFF.

The chain combines TRBV30 with TRBJ2-6, with unresolved D. The CDR3 totals 13 residues. V lost 3 bases and J 3 bases, leaving 6 bases between the germline ends. Germline V gives CDR1 GTSNPN, CDR2 SVGIG (reference sequence). The CDR3 nucleotides read TGTGCCTGGAGCAGGATTGGGGCCAACGTCCTGACTTTC. This sequence encodes CAWSRIGANVLTF. Supplemented by reference TRBV30 and TRBJ2-6, the full variable domain reads SQTIHQWPATLVQPVGSPLSLECTVEGTSNPNLYWYRQAAGRGLQLLFYSVGIGQISSEVPQNLSASRPQDRQFILSSKKLLLSDSGFYLCAWSRIGANVLTFGAGSRLTVL.

This clone was detected only once. This rearrangement joins TRBV6-1 to TRBJ1-1; D gene ambiguous. The CDR3 covers 11 residues. Looked up from germline, CDR1 is MNHNS and CDR2 is SASEGT. The V end lost 7 bases, the J end lost 5 bases, and 8 bases lay between the germline ends. The DNA for the CDR3 is TGTGCCAGCACATCCTCAACTGAAGCTTTCTTT. It codes for CASTSSTEAFF.

Regarding this clone: An end of the junction differs from the germline gene, which may be a read error. CDR3 in amino acids: CASSPGQGKTVF. DNA for the CDR3: TGTGCCAGCAGTCCGGGGCAAGGAAAAACTGTTTTT. This sequence joins TRBV27 and TRBJ1-4; D possibly corresponds to TRBD1 (5 bases). CDR3 size: 12 residues. The V gene's germline CDR1 is MNHEY and CDR2 SMNVEV (reference sequence).

The chain has TRBV30 and TRBJ2-7; D is unclear. Germline CDR1 GTSNPN, CDR2 SVGIG (reference sequence). The CDR3 totals 11 residues. Trimming left V 0 bases short and J 7 bases short, with 7 bases between. CDR3 residues: CAWSVSIEQYF. DNA for the CDR3: TGTGCCTGGAGTGTCTCGATTGAGCAGTACTTC.

J is TRBJ2-5 and V is TRBV15; 9 bases align to TRBD2. Trimming at V came to 1 base and at J to 4 bases, leaving 7 bases not matched to a gene. Looked up from germline, CDR1 is LNHNV and CDR2 is YYDKDF (reference sequence). CDR3 length: 16 residues. The DNA for the CDR3 is TGTGCCACCAGCAGAGGTGGTAGCGGGAGTGCAGAGACCCAGTACTTC. Translated, it gives CATSRGGSGSAETQYF. Full variable domain (outside the CDR3, taken from reference TRBV15 and TRBJ2-5): DAMVIQNPRYQVTQFGKPVTLSCSQTLNHNVMYWYQQKSSQAPKLLFHYYDKDFNNEADTPDNFQSRRPNTSFCFLDIRSPGLGDTAMYLCATSRGGSGSAETQYFGPGTRLLVL.

The chain links TRBV14 to TRBJ2-5; D remains unclear. This CDR3 has 8 residues. Trimming removed 6 bases from V and 8 bases from J, with 1 base in between. Per germline, CDR1 SGHDN and CDR2 FVKESK. In DNA, the CDR3 is TGTGCCAGCAGAACCCAGTACTTC. Its translation: CASRTQYF. Full variable domain (remainder filled in from reference TRBV14 and TRBJ2-5): EAGVTQFPSHSVIEKGQTVTLRCDPISGHDNLYWYRRVMGKEIKFLLHFVKESKQDESGMPNNRFLAERTGGTYSTLKVQPAELEDSGVYFCASRTQYFGPGTRLLVL.

CDR3 region: CASSDRGPETQYF. The DNA of the CDR3 is TGTGCCAGTAGTGACAGGGGGCCAGAGACCCAGTACTTC. V gene TRBV19 combines with J gene TRBJ2-5; 10 bases line up with TRBD1. The CDR3 has 13 amino acids. Germline CDR1 is LNHDA and CDR2 is SQIVND (reference sequence). J was trimmed by 4 bases and V by 5 bases; bases with no gene match: 1.

The genes are TRBV11-3 and TRBJ2-2, with D perhaps matching TRBD2 (5 bases). V was pared by 3 bases and J by 7 bases, with 12 bases between. The CDR3 loop spans 14 amino acids. CDR1 is SGHNT and CDR2 is YENEEA in the germline V gene. The CDR3 reads CASSFRTGFGELFF. CDR3 sequence (DNA): TGTGCCAGCAGCTTCCGAACGGGGTTCGGGGAGCTGTTTTTT.

The rearrangement joins TRBV7-6 to TRBJ2-7, with 9 bases fitting TRBD2. The CDR3 consists of 15 residues. Germline values: CDR1 SGHVS, CDR2 FNYEAQ. Trimming took 3 bases from V and 5 from J; bases not matched to a gene: 8. As DNA, the CDR3 is TGTGCCAGCAGCTTGTCGGCGGGAGGGCCCCACGAGCAGTACTTC. Translation gives CASSLSAGGPHEQYF.

This clone was recorded once. V gene TRBV27 combines with J gene TRBJ1-1; D might be TRBD1 (5 bases). Deletions cut 4 bases from V and 0 bases from J, with 15 bases between. Germline CDR1 reads MNHEY; CDR2 reads SMNVEV (reference sequence). The CDR3 runs 16 residues. Written as DNA, the CDR3 is TGTGCCAGCAGTTCCAGACAGAGGGGTTTGAACACTGAAGCTTTCTTT. It translates to CASSSRQRGLNTEAFF.

This chain joins TRBV6-6 and TRBJ1-5; TRBD1 might be the D (5 bases). This CDR3 contains 15 residues. Trimming shortened V by 10 bases and J by 3 bases, and 19 bases separated the two germline ends. Germline CDR1 reads MNHNY; CDR2 reads SVGAGI (reference sequence). The CDR3 sequence is CAIMSGQGSNQPQHF. CDR3 nucleotides: TGTGCCATCATGAGTGGGCAGGGTTCCAATCAGCCCCAGCATTTT.

The V call is TRBV7-3, the J call TRBJ2-3; D is possibly TRBD2 (5 bases). The CDR3 loop spans 14 amino acids. The V end was cut by 2 bases, the J end by 1 base, with 7 bases between. Germline CDR1 and CDR2: SGHTA and FQGTGA. CDR3 in amino acids: CASSLVGGTDTQYF. The CDR3 DNA reads as TGTGCCAGCAGCTTAGTGGGAGGCACAGATACGCAGTATTTT.

This sequence joins TRBV5-4 and TRBJ2-6, with D tentatively TRBD1 or TRBD2 (5 bases each). Trimming took 0 bases from V and 3 from J, leaving 7 bases between them. This CDR3 region has 15 residues. CDR1 is SGHNT and CDR2 is YYREEE in the germline V gene (reference sequence). In DNA, the CDR3 is TGTGCCAGCAGCTTGGGGGGGAATGGGGCCAACGTCCTGACTTTC. Translation: CASSLGGNGANVLTF. Supplemented by reference TRBV5-4 and TRBJ2-6, the full variable domain reads ETGVTQSPTHLIKTRGQQVTLRCSSQSGHNTVSWYQQALGQGPQFIFQYYREEENGRGNFPPRFSGLQFPNYSSELNVNALELDDSALYLCASSLGGNGANVLTFGAGSRLTVL.

The J gene is TRBJ2-2, the V gene TRBV2; 8 positions match TRBD2. The CDR3 spans 16 residues. The J segment lost 7 bases and the V segment lost 6 bases, leaving 13 bases of the junction unmatched. Germline values: CDR1 SNHLY, CDR2 FYNNEI. The CDR3 DNA reads as TGTGCCAGCAGAAATGTGGCGGGAGGAGGAAACGGGGAGCTGTTTTTT. It codes for CASRNVAGGGNGELFF.

The chain combines TRBV6-1 with TRBJ2-1, with no clear D. V was clipped by 7 bases and J by 0 bases, with 7 bases between them. The CDR3 covers 13 residues. CDR1 MNHNS and CDR2 SASEGT come from the germline V gene. Here the CDR3 reads CASKLNSYNEQFF. The CDR3 coding sequence is TGTGCCAGCAAGCTAAACTCCTACAATGAGCAGTTCTTC.

The rearrangement joins TRBV11-2 to TRBJ2-7; TRBD1 might be the D (7 bases). V was trimmed by 0 bases and J by 6 bases, leaving 15 bases between them. The CDR3 totals 15 residues. Germline V gene sequence: CDR1 SGHAT, CDR2 FQNNGV. The CDR3 nucleotides are TGTGCCAGCAGCTTAGATCCCGCAGGGGGAGGCGAGCAGTACTTC. Its translation is CASSLDPAGGGEQYF.